These T cell receptor beta chains were read from a single sample in a study of T-cell memory formation after mild COVID-19. Via MiXCR, TCRdb re-called the 5' RACE reads, giving one row per CDR3 protein. The sample comprises just over 350,000 distinct CDR3 sequences, 14% of which are singletons, and about 22% rests with the top ten. The sequenced material came from PBMCs or a T cell subset sorted from them (not recorded which). These receptors were taken from a man aged 18 to 30 who had mild COVID-19 (a few samples of this study predate the infection). Cell type and time point are not known. Each CDR3 is given with its conserved first and last residue. The D gene is left open where the match is weak. The size field is filled for only some rows; it gives once, few, many or a size class.

V	J	size	D	CDR3	DNA
TRBV5-1	TRBJ2-3	many	.	CASSFSGERTSDTQYF	TGCGCCAGCAGCTTTTCCGGGGAAAGGACGTCAGATACGCAGTATTTT
TRBV5-6	TRBJ2-1	.	TRBD1	CASSPRTGGEQFF	TGTGCCAGCAGCCCCCGGACAGGGGGTGAGCAGTTCTTC
TRBV12-3/TRBV12-4	TRBJ2-3	.	TRBD1	CASTGVLVDTQYF	TGTGCCAGTACAGGGGTTTTAGTAGATACGCAGTATTTT
TRBV28	TRBJ2-7	few	TRBD2	CASSPTSGDLYEQYF	TGTGCCAGCAGCCCGACTAGCGGGGACCTCTACGAGCAGTACTTC
TRBV5-1	TRBJ2-7	many	.	CASSPGRSYEQYF	TGCGCCAGCAGCCCTGGTCGGTCCTACGAGCAGTACTTC
TRBV10-2	TRBJ2-2	few	TRBD1	CASGQGAAGELFF	TGCGCCAGCGGACAGGGGGCGGCCGGGGAGCTGTTTTTT
TRBV4-2	TRBJ2-2	.	TRBD1	CASSQGTGATGELFF	TGTGCCAGCAGCCAGGGGACAGGGGCCACCGGGGAGCTGTTTTTT
TRBV7-2	TRBJ1-2	.	.	CASSRNGGGRYGYTF	TGTGCCAGCAGCCGAAACGGCGGGGGACGCTATGGCTACACCTTC
TRBV15	TRBJ2-5	few	.	CATGAGTQETQYF	TGTGCCACCGGCGCGGGGACACAAGAGACCCAGTACTTC
TRBV7-2	TRBJ2-5	few	TRBD2	CASSLQRGQETQYF	TGTGCCAGCAGCCTCCAGCGGGGGCAAGAGACCCAGTACTTC
TRBV20-1	TRBJ2-1	many	.	CSATSNEQFF	TGCAGTGCTACGAGCAATGAGCAGTTCTTC
TRBV4-1	TRBJ1-1	many	.	CASSQERAVLNTEAFF	TGCGCCAGCAGCCAAGAGAGGGCAGTATTGAACACTGAAGCTTTCTTT
TRBV14	TRBJ2-1	few	TRBD1	CASSQWDSSWNEQFF	TGTGCCAGCAGCCAATGGGACAGTAGTTGGAATGAGCAGTTCTTC
TRBV7-2	TRBJ1-5	.	.	CASSLVPAPSNQPQHF	TGTGCCAGCAGCTTGGTCCCGGCGCCCAGCAATCAGCCCCAGCATTTT
TRBV11-2	TRBJ2-7	.	.	CASSLDRPVNYEQYF	TGTGCCAGCAGCTTAGATCGGCCGGTGAACTACGAGCAGTACTTC
TRBV25-1	TRBJ1-3	few	TRBD1	CASSETGARSGNTIYF	TGTGCCAGCAGTGAGACAGGGGCACGCTCTGGAAACACCATATATTTT
TRBV7-2	TRBJ1-2	many	TRBD1	CASSFGTGFGYTF	TGTGCCAGCAGCTTCGGGACAGGGTTTGGCTACACCTTC
TRBV29-1	TRBJ2-7	.	TRBD1	CSVSGTGVEQYF	TGCAGCGTCTCCGGGACAGGGGTGGAGCAGTACTTC